The next 29 T cell receptor beta chains were all read from a single sample in a study of blood T cell repertoires in COVID-19. Repertoires were generated with immunoSEQ multiplex PCR, while TCRdb's copy carries only in-frame clones and drops some. Among 48,000 or so clones listed, roughly 84% were seen once. The sample comprised peripheral blood. The source is an older woman with acute or convalescent COVID-19.

The CDR3 bases are TGTGCCAGCAGCTTGGACAGGGGGCTTGGCTACACCTTC. Its protein product is CASSLDRGLGYTF. This chain links TRBV7-9 with TRBJ1-2; TRBD1 matches 11 bases. J was trimmed by 7 bases and V by 3 bases; bases with no gene match: 1. The CDR3 extends over 13 amino acids. CDR1 and CDR2 from the germline V gene are SEHNR and FQNEAQ (reference sequence). Full variable domain (missing parts from reference TRBV7-9 and TRBJ1-2): DTGVSQNPRHKITKRGQNVTFRCDPISEHNRLYWYRQTLGQGPEFLTYFQNEAQLEKSRLLSDRFSAERPKGSFSTLEIQRTEQGDSAMYLCASSLDRGLGYTFGSGTRLTVV.

The chain couples TRBV15 to TRBJ2-3, with TRBD2 matching over 7 bases. Germline CDR1 and CDR2: LNHNV and YYDKDF (reference sequence). This CDR3 is built from 15 residues. V shed 4 bases and J 2 bases; nucleotides not matched to a gene: 6. The CDR3 DNA reads TGTGCCACCAGCACTAGCGGAGGTTTCACAGATACGCAGTATTTT. This gives the protein CATSTSGGFTDTQYF.

J is TRBJ2-1 and V is TRBV2; D remains ambiguous. From germline, CDR1 is SNHLY and CDR2 FYNNEI. The CDR3 totals 14 residues. V lost 8 bases to trimming and J lost 1 base, with 12 bases between them. The CDR3 is CASVRQRSYNEQFF. The CDR3, as DNA: TGTGCCAGCGTAAGGCAGAGGTCCTACAATGAGCAGTTCTTC.

The chain has TRBV6-5 and TRBJ1-2; no reliable D call. V lost 7 bases and J lost 4, with 16 bases in between. This CDR3 comprises 14 residues. In germline, CDR1 is MNHEY, CDR2 SVGAGI. CDR3 loop: CASTRGWQTYGYTF. CDR3 sequence (DNA): TGTGCCAGCACCCGAGGATGGCAGACCTATGGCTACACCTTC.

V and J are TRBV27 and TRBJ1-2; D gene ambiguous. This CDR3 has 12 amino acids. Germline V gene data show CDR1 as MNHEY and CDR2 as SMNVEV (reference sequence). V dropped 0 bases and J dropped 4 bases, with 3 bases sitting between them. The CDR3 DNA reads as TGTGCCAGCAGTTTATCCGGCTATGGCTACACCTTC. This codes for CASSLSGYGYTF.

The chain uses TRBV2 and TRBJ2-1; 15 bases line up with TRBD2. CDR3 length: 15 residues. CDR1 is SNHLY, CDR2 FYNNEI, per germline. V lost 6 bases to trimming and J lost 7 bases; unmatched junction nucleotides: 4. The CDR3 DNA follows: TGTGCCAGCAGCTTGGGACTAGCGGGAGGTAATGAGCAGTTCTTC. It yields the protein CASSLGLAGGNEQFF.

This clone was seen just once. V usage is TRBV2 and J usage is TRBJ2-6; tentative D call: TRBD1 (6 bases). V lost 1 base, J lost 6 bases, and 13 bases lay in between. The CDR3 spans 16 residues. Germline assignment: CDR1 SNHLY and CDR2 FYNNEI. The CDR3 DNA reads TGTGCCAGCAGTGAAGGAGGGGTGGGACAGGCCAACGTCCTGACTTTC. Protein sequence: CASSEGGVGQANVLTF. The entire variable domain, with the rest obtained from reference TRBV2 and TRBJ2-6, is as follows: EPEVTQTPSHQVTQMGQEVILRCVPISNHLYFYWYRQILGQKVEFLVSFYNNEISEKSEIFDDQFSVERPDGSNFTLKIRSTKLEDSAMYFCASSEGGVGQANVLTFGAGSRLTVL.

The V call is TRBV7-2, the J call TRBJ2-3; 10 bases line up with TRBD2. There are 17 residues in the CDR3. With 1 base clipped from V and 2 bases from J, the junction kept 6 bases outside the gene matches. From germline, CDR1 is SGHTA and CDR2 FQGNSA. CDR3 residues: CASSLVRAGGSTDTQYF. The CDR3 DNA follows: TGTGCCAGCAGCTTAGTCCGAGCGGGAGGGTCCACAGATACGCAGTATTTT. Using reference TRBV7-2 and TRBJ2-3 for the parts outside the CDR3, the full variable domain is GAGVSQSPSNKVTEKGKDVELRCDPISGHTALYWYRQSLGQGLEFLIYFQGNSAPDKSGLPSDRFSAERTGGSVSTLTIQRTQQEDSAVYLCASSLVRAGGSTDTQYFGPGTRLTVL.

This chain joins TRBV13 and TRBJ1-3, with D perhaps matching TRBD1 (5 bases). From germline, CDR1 is PRHDT and CDR2 FYEKMQ (reference sequence). The V and J ends lost 5 bases and 1 base respectively, with 9 bases between them. This CDR3 has 14 amino acids. DNA for the CDR3: TGTGCCAGCAGCCAGACAGTATCTGGAAACACCATATATTTT. Its protein product is CASSQTVSGNTIYF.

This chain uses TRBV6-6 with TRBJ2-7; D is ambiguous. Per the germline V gene, CDR1 is MNHNY and CDR2 is SVGAGI (reference sequence). Trimming left V 7 bases short and J 3 bases short, with 13 bases between. CDR3 size: 13 residues. This CDR3 is CASTEAEFYEQYF. DNA of the CDR3: TGTGCCAGCACCGAGGCAGAGTTCTACGAGCAGTACTTC.

CDR3 residues: CASSQRTSGYNEQFF. The DNA for the CDR3 is TGTGCCAGCAGCCAACGGACTAGCGGATACAATGAGCAGTTCTTC. J is TRBJ2-1 and V is TRBV14, with 10 bases fitting TRBD2. V lost 2 bases, J lost 4 bases, and 2 bases stayed unmatched. The CDR3 extends over 15 amino acids. The germline CDR1 and CDR2 sequences are SGHDN and FVKESK.

This rearrangement joins TRBV11-2 to TRBJ1-6; D ambiguous. The CDR3 is 14 residues long. Germline V gene lookup returns CDR1 SGHAT and CDR2 FQNNGV. Trimming stripped 8 bases from V and 9 bases from J, with 17 bases between. CDR3 residues: CASRTVLAGSPLHF. The CDR3 DNA reads as TGTGCCAGCCGAACTGTGCTGGCGGGTTCACCCCTCCACTTT.

The V and J genes are TRBV27 and TRBJ1-5; D not certain. V was cut by 3 bases and J by 2 bases, with 5 bases left in between. Germline assignment: CDR1 MNHEY and CDR2 SMNVEV (reference sequence). There are 13 residues in the CDR3. This CDR3 is CASSFSGNQPQHF. The CDR3 nucleotides read TGTGCCAGCAGTTTTTCGGGCAATCAGCCCCAGCATTTT.

The V and J genes are TRBV6-2 or TRBV6-3 and TRBJ2-1; TRBD2 aligns across 14 bases. Germline CDR1 reads MNHEY; CDR2 reads SVGEGT. The CDR3 extends over 16 amino acids. V shed 7 bases and J 12 bases; nucleotides not matched to a gene: 14. CDR3 region: CASNYVGTSGRDGQFF. CDR3 in DNA: TGTGCCAGCAATTATGTCGGGACTAGCGGGAGAGACGGGCAGTTCTTC.

This clone showed up just a few times. The chain has TRBV19 and TRBJ2-1; D perhaps matches TRBD1 (6 bases). The CDR3 loop spans 15 amino acids. CDR1 is LNHDA, CDR2 SQIVND, per germline (reference sequence). With 6 bases removed from V and 2 bases from J, the gap between germline ends came to 14 bases. In DNA form, the CDR3 reads TGTGCCAGTAGGAAGCCTGAGGGGGCCTACAATGAGCAGTTCTTC. Its translation: CASRKPEGAYNEQFF.

This chain uses TRBV19 with TRBJ2-2; 10 bases align to TRBD2. V shed 7 bases, J shed 4 bases, and the junction held 18 bases outside the gene matches. The CDR3 is 19 amino acids. The germline V gene has CDR1 LNHDA and CDR2 SQIVND (reference sequence). The CDR3 protein is CASTVASGRGARGTGELFF. The CDR3 coding sequence is TGTGCCAGTACAGTGGCTAGCGGGAGAGGGGCACGAGGCACCGGGGAGCTGTTTTTT.

This clone was picked up a small number of times. The chain uses TRBV7-8 and TRBJ2-5; 7 bases line up with TRBD2. Looked up from germline, CDR1 is SGHVS and CDR2 is FQNEAQ. V trimming: 5 bases; J trimming: 7 bases; junction bases outside the gene matches: 13. The CDR3 sequence is 15 residues long. The CDR3 DNA reads as TGTGCCAGCAGCCCATGGACGGGGGGACCTGGGACCCAGTACTTC. As protein: CASSPWTGGPGTQYF. Combining the CDR3 with reference TRBV7-8 and TRBJ2-5 gives the whole variable domain GAGVSQSPRYKVAKRGQDVALRCDPISGHVSLFWYQQALGQGPEFLTYFQNEAQLDKSGLPSDRFFAERPEGSVSTLKIQRTQQEDSAVYLCASSPWTGGPGTQYFGPGTRLLVL.

The chain recombines TRBV29-1 with TRBJ1-1; TRBD1 aligns across 10 bases. Trimming cost V 4 bases and J 4 bases; bases outside gene matches: 6. Germline CDR1 SQVTM, CDR2 ANQGSEA. The CDR3 consists of 14 residues. CDR3 loop: CSVVGQGQGTEAFF. As DNA, the CDR3 is TGCAGCGTTGTGGGACAGGGGCAGGGCACTGAAGCTTTCTTT.

The chain links TRBV29-1 to TRBJ2-7, with D possibly TRBD2 on 7 matching bases. V lost 1 base, J lost 5 bases, and 12 bases lay in between. Looked up from germline, CDR1 is SQVTM and CDR2 is ANQGSEA. The CDR3 covers 13 residues. CDR3 protein: CSVEGTGGHEQYF. The CDR3 region has the DNA TGCAGCGTTGAAGGAACGGGGGGCCACGAGCAGTACTTC.

This clone came up once. Written as DNA, the CDR3 is TGTGCCAGCAGACCATTGGGGGACTATCCTTACAATGAGCAGTTCTTC. Translated: CASRPLGDYPYNEQFF. The chain combines TRBV7-9 with TRBJ2-1; TRBD2 aligns across 7 bases. With V trimmed by 6 bases and J by 4 bases, 12 bases remained unmatched. The CDR3 totals 16 residues. Germline lookup yields CDR1 SEHNR and CDR2 FQNEAQ (reference sequence).

V gene TRBV15 combines with J gene TRBJ1-3; 9 nucleotides agree with TRBD1. Germline V gene data show CDR1 as LNHNV and CDR2 as YYDKDF (reference sequence). The ends lost 4 bases at V and 7 bases at J; junction bases unmatched: 17. The CDR3 is 18 amino acids. As DNA, the CDR3 is TGTGCCACCAGCAAACAACCACGCCGGGACAGGGAAAGGAACACCATATATTTT. Its translation is CATSKQPRRDRERNTIYF.

This sequence joins TRBV11-2 and TRBJ1-2; 7 bases map to TRBD1. Germline trimming cut 10 bases from V and 0 bases from J; bases unmatched to any gene: 8. The CDR3 covers 14 residues. The germline V gene has CDR1 SGHAT and CDR2 FQNNGV. Here the CDR3 reads CATQGGFPNYGYTF. In DNA, the CDR3 is TGTGCCACCCAGGGGGGCTTTCCTAACTATGGCTACACCTTC.

The V gene is TRBV3-1 (or the pseudogene TRBV3-2), the J gene TRBJ2-2, with 7 bases lining up with TRBD2. Germline V gene sequence: CDR1 LGHDT, CDR2 YNNKEL (reference sequence). The CDR3 consists of 15 residues. The trim removed 6 bases at V and 5 bases at J, leaving 9 bases unmatched. This CDR3 reads CASRASGKQTGELFF. The DNA of the CDR3 is TGTGCCAGCAGGGCCAGCGGGAAGCAGACCGGGGAGCTGTTTTTT.

This clone was counted once. The genes are TRBV7-9 and TRBJ1-2, with D hard to call. The CDR3 covers 13 residues. The germline CDR1 and CDR2 sequences are SEHNR and FQNEAQ (reference sequence). Trimming shortened V by 1 base and J by 5 bases, and 8 bases separated the two germline ends. The CDR3 DNA is TGTGCCAGCAGCTTAGTTCAGTCGTATGGCTACACCTTC. Protein product: CASSLVQSYGYTF.

The V and J genes are TRBV19 and TRBJ1-3, with TRBD1 matching over 9 bases. Trimming at V came to 6 bases and at J to 2 bases, leaving 8 bases not matched to a gene. The CDR3 totals 16 residues. Germline V lookup: CDR1 LNHDA, CDR2 SQIVND (reference sequence). The CDR3 sequence: CASSKGQGTAGNTIYF. The CDR3 DNA reads TGTGCCAGTAGCAAGGGACAGGGTACTGCTGGAAACACCATATATTTT.

The chain has TRBV19 and TRBJ2-1, with D maybe TRBD2 (6 bases). Germline-derived CDR1 and CDR2 are LNHDA and SQIVND (reference sequence). Trimming left V 3 bases short and J 7 bases short, with 16 bases between. This CDR3 has 15 residues. CDR3 DNA: TGTGCCAGTAGTATCTCCCTGGGACTGAGAAATGAGCAGTTCTTC. Its translation: CASSISLGLRNEQFF.

This sequence joins TRBV29-1 and TRBJ2-7, with a weak D call TRBD2 (6 bases). Per the germline V gene, CDR1 is SQVTM and CDR2 is ANQGSEA. The CDR3 has 13 residues. V was trimmed by 6 bases and J by 6 bases, leaving 18 bases between them. Here the CDR3 DNA reads TGCAGCGTCGGAAGCGGGCAGGCAAGCGAGCAGTACTTC. It encodes CSVGSGQASEQYF.

The J gene is TRBJ2-1, the V gene TRBV7-3; no firm D call. The germline CDR1 and CDR2 sequences are SGHTA and FQGTGA. The CDR3 is 12 amino acids. V was shortened by 1 base and J by 6 bases, with 4 bases between the two germline ends. The CDR3 DNA sequence: TGTGCCAGCAGCTTAATTAGCAATGAGCAGTTCTTC. This translates into CASSLISNEQFF. Full variable domain (missing parts from reference TRBV7-3 and TRBJ2-1): GAGVSQTPSNKVTEKGKYVELRCDPISGHTALYWYRQSLGQGPEFLIYFQGTGAADDSGLPNDRFFAVRPEGSVSTLKIQRTERGDSAVYLCASSLISNEQFFGPGTRLTVL.

The sample holds a few counts of this clone. V usage is TRBV30 and J usage is TRBJ1-3; no definite D call. This CDR3 region has 14 residues. The germline CDR1 and CDR2 sequences are GTSNPN and SVGIG (reference sequence). With 3 bases removed from V and 0 bases from J, the gap between germline ends came to 9 bases. CDR3 loop: CAWRRLHSGNTIYF. In DNA, the CDR3 is TGTGCCTGGAGGCGACTCCACTCTGGAAACACCATATATTTT.